One and the same sample provided the 4 T cell receptor beta chains below, sequenced in a study of radiation and T cells in renal cell carcinoma. Repertoires were generated with immunoSEQ multiplex PCR, while TCRdb's copy carries only in-frame clones and drops some. This sample has some 150,000 clones, with roughly 90% found just once. Specified time point: baseline pretreatment blood. The treatment here: 15 Gy SBRT to primary tumor, nephrectomy 4 weeks later. Sequenced material: blood, taken from a patient whose treatment included radiotherapy and nephrectomy. Receptor source: a woman in her fifties or sixties with renal cell carcinoma.

The gene calls are TRBV18 and TRBJ2-7, with 7 bases fitting TRBD1. This CDR3 contains 14 residues. In germline, CDR1 is KGHSH, CDR2 LQKENI. J lost 5 bases, V lost 4 bases, and 8 bases had no gene match. CDR3: CASSQTGTFHEQYF. In nucleotides, the CDR3 is TGTGCCAGCTCACAGACAGGGACCTTCCACGAGCAGTACTTC. The whole variable domain, remainder taken from reference TRBV18 and TRBJ2-7, is NAGVMQNPRHLVRRRGQEARLRCSPMKGHSHVYWYRQLPEEGLKFMVYLQKENIIDESGMPKERFSAEFPKEGPSILRIQQVVRGDSAAYFCASSQTGTFHEQYFGPGTRLTVT.

V and J are TRBV19 and TRBJ1-3; unclear D gene. Trimming removed 0 bases at V and 4 bases at J, with 13 bases between. There are 16 residues in the CDR3. Per germline, CDR1 LNHDA and CDR2 SQIVND (reference sequence). The CDR3 is CASSIDPAEIGNTIYF. CDR3 DNA sequence: TGTGCCAGTAGTATAGACCCCGCGGAGATAGGAAACACCATATATTTT.

The rearrangement links TRBV4-2 to TRBJ2-7, with 10 bases identical to TRBD1. This CDR3 has 15 residues. From germline, CDR1 is LGHNA and CDR2 YNFKEQ. V gave up 4 bases and J gave up 5 bases; unmatched junction bases: 8. CDR3 region: CASSPNGGQGNEQYF. CDR3 in DNA: TGTGCCAGCAGCCCGAATGGGGGACAGGGGAACGAGCAGTACTTC.

The V gene is TRBV19, the J gene TRBJ1-2, with 9 bases lining up with TRBD1. V lost 7 bases, J lost 7 bases, and 4 bases stayed unmatched. The CDR3 sequence is 12 residues long. The V gene's germline CDR1 is LNHDA and CDR2 SQIVND (reference sequence). The CDR3, as DNA: TGTGCCAGTAAAACAGGGGGCTCTGGCTACACCTTC. It codes for CASKTGGSGYTF.